This TCR beta chain was captured in a study of blood T cell repertoires in COVID-19. In the study overall: The United States, Italy and Spain provided the acute and convalescent COVID-19 samples. T cells, B-cell-depleted T cells, or PBMCs provided the cDNA or gDNA that served as material.

As handled by the study authors: Reference gene primer amplification yielded estimated nucleated cell counts. The repertoire was sequenced with immunoSEQ multiplex PCR; TCRdb's copy has only in-frame clones and lacks some. V, J and clone size are taken as reported in that table, and D and trimming were inferred from the DNA itself. Of fewer than 250,000 clones in the sample, over 75% are singletons; the top ten hold roughly 5%. The germline V gene encodes CDR1 SGHDT and CDR2 YYEEEE. CDR3 length: 14 amino acids. V dropped 4 bases and J dropped 8; count of bases not matched to a gene: 7. Sequenced sample: peripheral blood. The chain links TRBV5-6 to TRBJ2-1; 9 bases map to TRBD2. The receptor was isolated from a woman between 40 and 50 years old with acute or convalescent COVID-19. CDR3 residues: CASSLSGGIYEQFF. The CDR3 DNA reads TGTGCCAGCAGCCTTAGCGGGGGCATCTATGAGCAGTTCTTC.